This passage covers 6 T cell receptor beta chains from one sample sequenced in a study of blood T cells in healthy people across ages. A sample-barcoded 5' primer and a J-beta primer mix were used in a second PCR of roughly 7 to 11 cycles. MiXCR, run by TCRdb on the 5' RACE reads, gives a single entry per CDR3 protein. Of approximately 810,000 distinct CDR3 sequences in the sample, 25% to 35% are singletons; the top ten hold approximately 15%. Sequencing used blood. The receptors were sampled from a woman aged 80 or older in good health.

The chain links TRBV7-9 to TRBJ2-7; D might be TRBD1 or TRBD2, each matching 6 bases. Germline V gives CDR1 SEHNR, CDR2 FQNEAQ (reference sequence). This CDR3 contains 14 residues. The V end lost 4 bases, the J end lost 7 bases, and 17 bases lay between the germline ends. CDR3 residues: CASSSLVGAGEQYF. CDR3 bases: TGTGCCAGCAGCTCACTAGTGGGGGCGGGAGAGCAGTACTTC.

In its sample, this clonotype was seen many times. V gene TRBV24-1 combines with J gene TRBJ2-3, with a weak D call TRBD2 (6 bases). Trimming left V 0 bases short and J 0 bases short, with 12 bases between. The CDR3 extends over 17 amino acids. Germline loops: CDR1 KGHDR, CDR2 SFDVKD. The CDR3 DNA reads TGTGCCACCAGTGATTTGTTCCCGGAGGGAAGCACAGATACGCAGTATTTT. Amino acid sequence: CATSDLFPEGSTDTQYF.

In its sample, this clonotype was seen many times. Here the CDR3 DNA reads TGTGCCAGCAGTGATTCTGCAGGGATCTCCGATGAGCAGTTCTTC. Protein: CASSDSAGISDEQFF. The chain recombines TRBV25-1 with TRBJ2-1, with TRBD1 as a possible D gene (5 bases). CDR3 length: 15 residues. Germline loops: CDR1 MGHDK, CDR2 SYGVNS. Trimming stripped 3 bases from V and 8 bases from J, with 17 bases between.

This clonotype occurred a few times. Since a much larger clone is just one base distant, this may be a read error. The chain joins TRBV7-9 to TRBJ2-1, with 11 bases that match TRBD2. Trimming took 3 bases from V and 2 from J; bases not matched to a gene: 12. Germline-derived CDR1 and CDR2 are SEHNR and FQNEAQ (reference sequence). The CDR3 loop spans 19 amino acids. The CDR3 loop reads CASSFSGTSGISAYNEQFF. The CDR3 DNA sequence: TGTGCCAGCAGCTTTTCCGGGACTAGCGGTATAAGCGCCTACAATGAGCAGTTCTTC.

This clonotype was observed a single time. The chain joins TRBV14 to TRBJ2-1, with D unclear. V was cut by 4 bases and J by 15 bases, with 22 bases left in between. This CDR3 has 14 amino acids. Germline V gene lookup returns CDR1 SGHDN and CDR2 FVKESK. CDR3 nucleotide sequence: TGTGCCAGCAGCCCCGACTTACTGCAAAGGACCCGGTTCTTC. This gives the protein CASSPDLLQRTRFF.

This clonotype was recorded only once. The junction departs from germline at one end; a sequencing error may be responsible. The chain combines TRBV7-2 with TRBJ1-2; D is ambiguous. Germline CDR1 is SGHTA and CDR2 is FQGNSA. The CDR3 runs 11 residues. CDR3 loop: CASSTCYGCTF. The CDR3 DNA reads TGTGCCAGCAGCACCTGCTATGGCTGCACCTTC.